Listed below are T cell receptor beta chains from one sample, sequenced in a study of a mutant IDH1 vaccine in newly diagnosed glioma. Libraries were prepared by immunoSEQ multiplex PCR; TCRdb keeps only in-frame clonotypes and omits some of them. Among roughly 38,000 clones listed, roughly 78% were seen once. Sequencing was performed on PBMCs, taken from a glioma patient treated with radiotherapy, temozolomide or both. The receptors derive from a man aged 35-49 years with glioma. Some clones in this sample may be carry-over from other donors' samples. Each CDR3 is given with its conserved first and last residue. Fields, in order: V gene, clone size, J gene, D gene, CDR3 DNA, CDR3 protein. D genes are given only for firm matches. Size is omitted from some rows. Given values are once, few, many or a class for expanded clones.

TRBV6-1,.,TRBJ1-4,.,TGTGCCAGCAGTGAATTAACCAATGGGGTAGGAAAACTGTTTTTT,CASSELTNGVGKLFF
TRBV30,.,TRBJ1-1,.,TGTGCCTGGAGTGAATGCACTGAAGCTTTCTTT,CAWSECTEAFF
TRBV6-1,.,TRBJ2-5,.,TGTGCCAGCAGTGAAGACTGGCAGGGCCTAGAGACCCAGTACTTC,CASSEDWQGLETQYF
TRBV29-1,.,TRBJ1-2,TRBD1,TGCAGCGTTGATTATGGAGGGGGCGCCAGCTATGGCTACACCTTC,CSVDYGGGASYGYTF
TRBV27,once,TRBJ1-2,.,TGTGCCAGCAGTTTAAGGGGGAGGGGAGGCTACACCTTC,CASSLRGRGGYTF
TRBV10-3,.,TRBJ1-2,.,TGTGCCATCAGCAGAGCGGGTACAGACTATGGCTACACCTTC,CAISRAGTDYGYTF
TRBV19,.,TRBJ2-1,TRBD2,TGTGCCAGTAGTACTAGCGGGGTTCTCAATGAGCAGTTCTTC,CASSTSGVLNEQFF
TRBV6-1,.,TRBJ2-7,TRBD1,TGTGCCAGCAGTGAACTGGGACAGGGGGTATCCGAGCAGTACTTC,CASSELGQGVSEQYF
TRBV5-4,.,TRBJ2-3,TRBD2,TGTGCCAGCAGCCCCTACTTAGCGGGGGGCACAGATACGCAGTATTTT,CASSPYLAGGTDTQYF
TRBV7-2,.,TRBJ1-2,.,TGTGCCAGCAGCCCTCTGACTTCCGCGGGCTATGGCTACACCTTC,CASSPLTSAGYGYTF
TRBV5-1,.,TRBJ1-6,.,TGCGCCAGCAGCTCTCTCGACCTGGATTCACCCCTCCACTTT,CASSSLDLDSPLHF
TRBV7-9,.,TRBJ2-2,TRBD1,TGTGCCAGCAGCCCCCGCGACAGGGGGCCGTGGGAGCTGTTTTTT,CASSPRDRGPWELFF
TRBV19,.,TRBJ1-1,TRBD1,TGTGCCAGTAGGCGGGACAGGTTTACGACTGAAGCTTTCTTT,CASRRDRFTTEAFF
TRBV7-9,.,TRBJ2-1,TRBD2,TGTGCCAGCAGCCCTGGACTAGCGGGGGCCCTCGGGGGGGATGAGCAGTTCTTC,CASSPGLAGALGGDEQFF
TRBV29-1,.,TRBJ1-4,.,TGCAGCGTCGGAAATGAAAAACTGTTTTTT,CSVGNEKLFF
TRBV6-6,.,TRBJ1-2,.,TGTGCCAGCAGTTACCCACGGGGGGTTTCCTATGGCTACACCTTC,CASSYPRGVSYGYTF
TRBV6-5,few,TRBJ2-3,TRBD1,TGTGCCAGCAGTTACGGACAGGGGACAGATACGCAGTATTTT,CASSYGQGTDTQYF
TRBV5-1,.,TRBJ2-5,TRBD2,TGCGCCAGCAGCTTGGGAGGGAGCGGGGGAGAGACCCAGTACTTC,CASSLGGSGGETQYF
TRBV5-1,.,TRBJ1-1,.,TGCGCCAGCAGCTTTGGGCCCCAGGGCACTGAAGCTTTCTTT,CASSFGPQGTEAFF
TRBV5-4,.,TRBJ2-3,.,TGTGCCAGCAGCTTGGACAACACGGGACGGATAGATACGCAGTATTTT,CASSLDNTGRIDTQYF
TRBV2,.,TRBJ1-2,.,TGTGCCAGCAGTGAAGCAAGGACTGCAGGCTATGGCTACACCTTC,CASSEARTAGYGYTF
TRBV19,.,TRBJ1-2,.,TGTGCCAGTAGTATAATACCAGGGACTGGTGACTATGGCTACACCTTC,CASSIIPGTGDYGYTF
TRBV5-1,.,TRBJ2-5,.,TGCGCCAGCAGCTTGAAGGCAGGGTGGGGACAAGAGACCCAGTACTTC,CASSLKAGWGQETQYF
TRBV18,.,TRBJ1-4,.,TGTGCCAGCTCACCAGATCAGCCAACTAATGAAAAACTGTTTTTT,CASSPDQPTNEKLFF
TRBV25-1,few,TRBJ1-1,.,TGTGCCAGCAGCGCTGGGGAATTTGAAGCTTTCTTT,CASSAGEFEAFF
TRBV4-2,.,TRBJ2-5,TRBD2,TGTGCCAGCAGCCAAGGGCGACTAGCGGGGGCAATTGAAGAGACCCAGTACTTC,CASSQGRLAGAIEETQYF
TRBV5-1,.,TRBJ2-1,.,TGCGCCAGCAGTGGACTCTACAATGAGCAGTTCTTC,CASSGLYNEQFF
TRBV21-1,.,TRBJ2-3,.,TGTGCCAGCAGCAAAGCCAAGGTGGAGAGGGACTGGGAAAGCACAGATACGCAGTATTTT,CASSKAKVERDWESTDTQYF
TRBV7-2,.,TRBJ1-5,TRBD1,TGTGCCAGCAGCTTAGCGGGACAGGGCATTCAGCCCCAGCATTTT,CASSLAGQGIQPQHF
TRBV5-1,.,TRBJ2-2,.,TGCGCCAGCAGCTTGGATACAGGCCTCAACACCGGGGAGCTGTTTTTT,CASSLDTGLNTGELFF
TRBV7-9,.,TRBJ2-1,TRBD2,TGTGCCAGCAGCTCGTATGGACTAGCCGAATACAATGAGCAGTTCTTC,CASSSYGLAEYNEQFF
TRBV2,once,TRBJ1-5,.,TGTGCCAGCAGCAAATCCAGTGCCAATCAGCCCCAGCATTTT,CASSKSSANQPQHF